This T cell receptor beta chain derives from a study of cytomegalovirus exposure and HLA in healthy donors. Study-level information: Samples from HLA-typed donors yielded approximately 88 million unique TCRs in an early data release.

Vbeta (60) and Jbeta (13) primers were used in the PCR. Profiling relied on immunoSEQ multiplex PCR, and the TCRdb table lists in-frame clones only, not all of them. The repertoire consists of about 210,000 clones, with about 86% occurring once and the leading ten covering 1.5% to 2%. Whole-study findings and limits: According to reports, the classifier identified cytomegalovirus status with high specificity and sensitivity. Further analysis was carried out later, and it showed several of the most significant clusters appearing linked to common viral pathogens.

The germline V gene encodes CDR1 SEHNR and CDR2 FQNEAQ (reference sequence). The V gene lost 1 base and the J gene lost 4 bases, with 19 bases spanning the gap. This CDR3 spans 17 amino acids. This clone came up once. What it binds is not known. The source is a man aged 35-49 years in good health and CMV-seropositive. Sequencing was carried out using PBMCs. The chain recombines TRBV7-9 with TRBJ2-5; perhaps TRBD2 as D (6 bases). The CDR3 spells CASSLGFRGSWRETQYF. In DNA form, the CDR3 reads TGTGCCAGCAGCTTAGGGTTCCGGGGGAGCTGGAGAGAGACCCAGTACTTC.